This TCR beta chain was sequenced during a study of blood T cell repertoires in COVID-19. In the study overall: The United States, Italy and Spain were the sources of the acute and convalescent COVID-19 samples.

Trimming removed 3 bases at V and 2 bases at J, with 10 bases between. This CDR3 has 14 amino acids. Germline CDR1 and CDR2: SEHNR and FQNEAQ (reference sequence). TCRdb's table, derived via immunoSEQ multiplex PCR, lists solely in-frame clones and lacks some. Of some 220,000 clones in the sample, approximately 81% were seen once. The sample consisted of peripheral blood. V is TRBV7-9 and J is TRBJ1-2; no clear D. The receptor comes from a woman of 80 years or more with active or convalescent COVID-19. CDR3 sequence: CASSFTGSNYGYTF. The CDR3 nucleotides are TGTGCCAGCAGCTTCACGGGATCCAACTATGGCTACACCTTC.